This section outlines one T cell receptor (beta chain) sequence together with its context. Its cognate antigen has yet to be identified. An end of the junction does not agree with germline; a read error may underlie this. Different DNA sequences within this sample yield the same CDR3. This sample is drawn from a study of OX40 agonist ivuxolimab in advanced cancers. For context, the study as a whole: Ivuxolimab was an agonistic, fully human IgG2 monoclonal antibody directed against OX40 (CD134), a costimulatory receptor. The point of sequencing TCRbeta in the periphery was to test whether ivuxolimab changed TCR sequence diversity and drove clonal T-cell expansion. Prior anti-PD-1, anti-PD-L1 or anti-CTLA-4 therapy was permitted, and about 40% of dose-escalation patients had received checkpoint inhibitors. Among the approximately 50 dose-escalation patients, about 19 had hepatocellular carcinoma, around 15 melanoma, 9 renal cell carcinoma and 9 head and neck cancer. In the dose-escalation cohort, 75% to 85% of patients were male, and the mean age was roughly 60 years with a range of roughly 23 to 79. Intravenous ivuxolimab was administered to patients every 2 weeks at six dose levels: 0.01, 0.1, 0.3, 1.5, 3 and 10 mg/kg. The paper reports the monotherapy dose-escalation portion (N of about 50 patients) of the phase I ivuxolimab trial. Partial responses occurred in three dose-escalation patients: two with cutaneous melanoma and one with hepatocellular carcinoma. Study-wide findings and limitations: Low levels of normalized T-cell clonal expansion were also seen in some nonresponding patients. Partial responders in the 0.1-3.0 mg/kg groups had among the lowest normalized peripheral clonal expansion, especially among CD8+ T cells. The antigen specificity of the clonally expanded peripheral T cells was not determined. After ivuxolimab, expanded clones were on average more numerous among CD8+ T cells than among CD4+ T cells. At doses of 0.1 to 3.0 mg/kg, clonal expansion of both CD4+ and CD8+ T cells in blood was seen between baseline and week 6.

Genomic DNA was isolated from the sorted cells so that the TCRbeta CDR3 region could be sequenced. TCRbeta CDR3 regions were sequenced using the immunoSEQ Assay. What TCRdb holds here is the immuneACCESS table cut down to in-frame rearrangements. Part of the clones is not present; checked against another copy, under half of the missing clones reflect an unresolved V gene, and the others are unexplained. This sample has some 60,000 clones in its table, and roughly 86% of those were observed once. The ten largest account for around 5.2% of the sample. From its cysteine to its phenylalanine, the CDR3 spans 15 amino acids. Just CDR3 DNA is preserved here, 45 bases in frame from base 1. In the germline V gene, CDR1 corresponds to MNHNS and CDR2 to SASEGT. The trial excluded patients who had a history of autoimmune disease or were on systemic immunosuppression. Peripheral blood for TCR sequencing was collected from all dose cohorts at baseline, on cycle 4 day 1, and on cycle 7 day 1. Samples came from an open-label, multicenter, first-in-human phase I dose-escalation trial of ivuxolimab. Adults with locally advanced or metastatic melanoma, renal cell, hepatocellular, or head and neck squamous cell carcinoma were enrolled in the trial. CD4+ and CD8+ T cells were sorted separately from peripheral blood before TCR sequencing.

The sequence is built from TRBV6-1 and TRBJ2-5; TRBD2 is a possible D gene, resting on 7 matching bases. The clonotype comes from an adult with an advanced solid tumor such as melanoma, head and neck, liver or kidney cancer. The sequences come from CD4+ or CD8+ T cells sorted from blood, collected in a trial of the OX40 agonist ivuxolimab. This receptor has the CDR3 CASTLGGGHQETQYF. The nucleotide sequence is given as TGCGCCAGCACCCTAGGCGGGGGCCACCAAGAGACCCAGTACTTC.